This T cell receptor (beta chain) was sequenced during a study of blood T cell repertoires in COVID-19 (dated by TCRdb to 2020 to 2022). Regarding the research as a whole: Collaborator samples came from the United States, Italy and Spain and covered acute and convalescent phases of COVID-19. The prospective study material was composed of cDNA or gDNA derived from T cells, B-cell-depleted T cells, or PBMCs. The dataset comprised deeply sampled blood TCRbeta repertoires from subjects exposed to, actively infected with, or recovered from COVID-19. The repertoires were released in a freely available public database meant as a resource for research on the immune response to SARS-CoV-2. The samples were drawn from the first 160 participants of the ongoing ImmuneRACE study and from roughly 1,300 subjects provided by 6 global collaborators. Sample metadata almost always included a de-identified subject ID, COVID-19 status, age in years and sex. Where HLA class I and class II types were available, the types were taken from metadata supplied by the sample provider, not from assay-based typing. General findings and caveats noted by the study authors: How much clinical and demographic metadata was included differed by source and by participant, and the metadata was provided uncurated.

Enrolling through a virtual design, the prospective study's participants ranged in age from roughly 18 to 95 years and lived across about two dozen United States geographic areas. To assign participants to cohorts, the prospective study relied on clinical history that participants themselves reported in a screening survey and a study questionnaire. In the prospective study, whole blood, serum and a nasopharyngeal or oropharyngeal swab were collected from each participant by mobile phlebotomists. Prospective study participants could optionally give additional blood draws and questionnaires over an approximately two-month period. Blood samples from the prospective study were shipped frozen or at room temperature prior to DNA extraction. This clone has only one observation. Its antigen target is currently unknown. The input lacks base qualities; no much larger clone sits a single base away. CDR1 and CDR2 are drawn from the germline V gene: MNHEY, SVGEGT. V is shortened by 1 base, J by 1 base, and the region joining them spans 13 bases. Spanning cysteine to phenylalanine, the CDR3 consists of 16 amino acids. The entry retains the CDR3 DNA only, 48 bases that are in frame from base 1.

TCRbeta CDR3 regions were amplified from genomic DNA using the immunoSEQ Assay, a bias-controlled multiplex PCR. Per the original workflow: The number of nucleated cells in each sample was estimated from the amplification of reference gene primers within the assay. Sequence reads were collapsed and filtered to measure the absolute abundance of every unique TCRbeta CDR3 rearrangement. For each sample, productive Simpson clonality was calculated as the square root of Simpson's diversity index over productive rearrangements. TCRdb stores this immuneACCESS table with in-frame sequences only. Part of the clones is absent; in the studies checked, under half of the shortfall reflects unresolved V genes, and no reason is known for the rest. V and J calls and clone size follow that table, whereas D and trimming were derived from the DNA. The sample yields roughly 250,000 clones; 70% to 90% were counted once. 0.95% to 1.5% of the sample comes from the top ten.

The source of this sequence is a woman aged 40-49 years with acute COVID-19. This chain joins TRBV6-2 or TRBV6-3 to TRBJ1-2, with no confidently assigned D gene. The sequenced material came from PBMCs or T cells enriched from blood (not recorded which). CDR3 sequence: CASSYLNSKLNYGYTF. The DNA is as follows: TGTGCCAGCAGTTACTTAAACAGCAAACTTAACTATGGCTACACCTTC.